The T cell receptor beta chain described here comes from a study of Graves' ophthalmopathy and Graves' hyperthyroidism. Whole-study findings and limits: In predicting ophthalmopathy progression, the model reached 70.59% sensitivity and 72.22% specificity.

This clonotype was recorded at least ten times. What it binds is unknown. With only one base between it and a far larger clone, this is likely a read error. No conserved phenylalanine or tryptophan ends this CDR3, so it is likely a read error. V dropped 0 bases and J dropped 5 bases, with 4 bases sitting between them. The CDR3 has 11 residues. From germline, CDR1 is DFQATT and CDR2 SNEGSKA (reference sequence). Researchers took RNA transcripts and amplified TCR beta CDR3 regions from them. First-round RT-PCR used HTBI primers; second-round multiplex PCR followed. TCRdb called the multiplex PCR reads again in MiXCR, with one record for every CDR3 protein. Among 350,000 to 450,000 distinct CDR3 sequences listed, about a sixth were seen once.

This TCR derives from a woman aged 18-30 years with Graves' ophthalmopathy. Input material: peripheral blood. This rearrangement joins TRBV20-1 to TRBJ2-5; D not certain. The CDR3 protein is CSARDVETQYS. DNA for the CDR3: TGCAGTGCTAGAGATGTGGAGACCCAGTACTCC.